These 11 T cell receptor beta chains came from one sample sequenced in a study of shared T cell receptors in the human thymus. Measured with immunoSEQ multiplex PCR; TCRdb has only the in-frame clones, and not every one. The sample yields hundreds of thousands of clones, about 87% seen once. These data were also reused for a study on human thymus T cells.

The sample comprised thymocytes. The receptors shown here come from a boy younger than two with a congenital heart defect.

The rearrangement links TRBV7-9 to TRBJ1-4, with 8 bases aligning to TRBD1. The length of the CDR3 is 16 residues. The junction had 8 bases not matched to a gene; V was cut back by 2 bases and J by 6 bases. Germline-derived CDR1 and CDR2 are SEHNR and FQNEAQ (reference sequence). In nucleotides, the CDR3 is TGTGCCAGCAGCTTAAAGATTGACAGGGGACATGAAAAACTGTTTTTT. Amino acid sequence: CASSLKIDRGHEKLFF.

V usage is TRBV6-5 and J usage is TRBJ2-7, with 7 bases fitting TRBD2. V was clipped by 7 bases and J by 6 bases; unmatched bases: 9. Germline CDR1 is MNHEY and CDR2 is SVGAGI. The CDR3 loop spans 13 amino acids. CDR3 residues: CASKTGGRIEQYF. The CDR3, as DNA: TGTGCCAGCAAAACGGGGGGTCGGATCGAGCAGTACTTC.

In regard to this clone: Distinct nucleotide sequences in the sample also encode this CDR3. The chain combines TRBV7-2 with TRBJ1-6; the D gene is possibly TRBD1 (6 bases). The CDR3 length is 16 residues. V was pared by 1 base and J by 7 bases, with 14 bases between. Per the germline V gene, CDR1 is SGHTA and CDR2 is FQGNSA. The CDR3: CASSLGEQGSNSPLHF. The CDR3 DNA is TGTGCCAGCAGCTTAGGCGAACAGGGTTCCAATTCACCCCTCCACTTT.

The chain has TRBV5-8 and TRBJ1-5, with 7 bases that match TRBD1. The germline V gene encodes CDR1 SGHTS and CDR2 YDEGEE. V lost 5 bases to trimming and J lost 0 bases; unmatched junction nucleotides: 8. This CDR3 comprises 16 residues. In DNA form, the CDR3 reads TGTGCCAGCAGTCACCGGGACAGCAATAGCAATCAGCCCCAGCATTTT. The encoded protein is CASSHRDSNSNQPQHF. Full variable domain (missing parts from reference TRBV5-8 and TRBJ1-5): EAGVTQSPTHLIKTRGQQATLRCSPISGHTSVYWYQQALGLGLQFLLWYDEGEERNRGNFPPRFSGRQFPNYSSELNVNALELEDSALYLCASSHRDSNSNQPQHFGDGTRLSIL.

J is TRBJ2-7 and V is TRBV19; 8 positions agree with TRBD1. This CDR3 comprises 15 residues. V gave up 5 bases and J gave up 5 bases; unmatched junction bases: 11. The V gene's germline CDR1 is LNHDA and CDR2 SQIVND (reference sequence). In DNA form, the CDR3 reads TGTGCCAGTAGTCGATCAGGGGGCGAATGGAACGAGCAGTACTTC. Residues: CASSRSGGEWNEQYF.

V gene TRBV5-1 combines with J gene TRBJ2-7, with 11 bases that match TRBD2. The CDR3 loop spans 15 amino acids. From germline, CDR1 is SGHRS and CDR2 YFSETQ. V shed 4 bases, J shed 7 bases, and the junction held 10 bases outside the gene matches. CDR3 nucleotides: TGCGCCAGCAGCAACCTAGCGGGAGGTTTGGGAGAGCAGTACTTC. Amino acid sequence: CASSNLAGGLGEQYF.

In this sample, this clone turned up once. The J gene is TRBJ2-5, the V gene TRBV11-2; D possibly corresponds to TRBD2 (5 bases). The CDR3 sequence is 16 residues long. V gave up 1 base and J gave up 7 bases, with 19 bases separating them. CDR1 is SGHAT and CDR2 is FQNNGV in the germline V gene. CDR3 region: CASSLVQHPSSGTQYF. DNA for the CDR3: TGTGCCAGCAGCTTAGTACAGCACCCTAGCTCGGGGACCCAGTACTTC.

The chain's CDR3 is CASSPLSAAGLSGELFF. The CDR3 DNA is TGCGCCAGCAGCCCCCTTAGCGCAGCCGGTCTTTCCGGGGAGCTGTTTTTT. The rearrangement uses TRBV4-3 and TRBJ2-2; TRBD2 is a possible D gene (5 bases). The CDR3 contains 17 residues. Germline CDR1 reads LGHNA; CDR2 reads YSLEER. V lost 4 bases and J 6 bases, leaving 21 bases between the germline ends.

The chain employs TRBV27 and TRBJ1-5, with a tentative D call TRBD1 (5 bases). Trimming left V 5 bases short and J 2 bases short, with 16 bases between. Germline V gene lookup returns CDR1 MNHEY and CDR2 SMNVEV (reference sequence). The CDR3 has 16 residues. CDR3 sequence (DNA): TGTGCCAGCAGTCTCGGACACCCTGGGGGCAATCAGCCCCAGCATTTT. As protein: CASSLGHPGGNQPQHF.

V usage is TRBV4-3 and J usage is TRBJ1-4; D call uncertain. Germline CDR1 and CDR2: LGHNA and YSLEER. This CDR3 has 17 residues. V was trimmed by 1 base and J by 3 bases, leaving 15 bases between them. The CDR3 region is CASSQALGEASNEKLFF. In DNA form, the CDR3 reads TGCGCCAGCAGCCAAGCCCTCGGGGAGGCCTCTAATGAAAAACTGTTTTTT.

The gene calls are TRBV15 and TRBJ2-1, with TRBD2 identical over 14 bases. The CDR3 has 20 amino acids. CDR1 and CDR2 from the germline V gene are LNHNV and YYDKDF (reference sequence). With 3 bases clipped from V and 0 bases from J, the junction kept 10 bases outside the gene matches. DNA for the CDR3: TGTGCCACCAGCAGTAGTAGCGGGACTAGCGGGGGTCGCTCCTACAATGAGCAGTTCTTC. It is translated as CATSSSSGTSGGRSYNEQFF.